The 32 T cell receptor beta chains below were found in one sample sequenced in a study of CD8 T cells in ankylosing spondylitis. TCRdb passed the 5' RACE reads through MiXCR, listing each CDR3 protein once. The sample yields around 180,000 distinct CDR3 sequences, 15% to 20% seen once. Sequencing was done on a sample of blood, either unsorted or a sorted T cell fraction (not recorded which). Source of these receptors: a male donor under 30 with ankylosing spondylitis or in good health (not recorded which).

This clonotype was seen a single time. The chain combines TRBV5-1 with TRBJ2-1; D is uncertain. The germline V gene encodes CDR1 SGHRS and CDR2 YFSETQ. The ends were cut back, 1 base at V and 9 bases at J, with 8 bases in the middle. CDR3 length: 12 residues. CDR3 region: CASSLRPVEQFF. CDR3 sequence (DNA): TGCGCCAGCAGCTTGAGGCCGGTTGAGCAGTTCTTC.

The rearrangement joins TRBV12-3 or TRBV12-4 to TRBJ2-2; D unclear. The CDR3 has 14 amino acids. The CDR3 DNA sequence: TGTGCAAGTGGCGAGGTGGCGAACACCGGGGAGCTGTTTTTT. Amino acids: CASGEVANTGELFF.

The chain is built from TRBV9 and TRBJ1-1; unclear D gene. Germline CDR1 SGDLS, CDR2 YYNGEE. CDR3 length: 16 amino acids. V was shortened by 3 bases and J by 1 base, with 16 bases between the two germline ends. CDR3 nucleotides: TGTGCCAGCAGCGCTTACCCAAGCAGACAGAACACTGAAGCTTTCTTT. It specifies CASSAYPSRQNTEAFF.

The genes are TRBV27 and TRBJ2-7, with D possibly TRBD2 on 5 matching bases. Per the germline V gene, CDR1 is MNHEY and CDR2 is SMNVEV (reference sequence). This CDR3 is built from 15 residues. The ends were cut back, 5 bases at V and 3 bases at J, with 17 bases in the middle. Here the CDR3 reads CASSLQSSSDYEQYF. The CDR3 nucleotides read TGTGCCAGCAGTCTGCAGTCTAGCTCCGACTACGAGCAGTACTTC.

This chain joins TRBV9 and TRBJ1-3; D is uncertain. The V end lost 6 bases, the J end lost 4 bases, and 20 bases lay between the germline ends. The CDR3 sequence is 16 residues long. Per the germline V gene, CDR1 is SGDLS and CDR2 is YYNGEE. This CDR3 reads CASTATPTGGGNTIYF. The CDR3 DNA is TGTGCCAGCACCGCAACGCCGACCGGCGGAGGAAACACCATATATTTT.

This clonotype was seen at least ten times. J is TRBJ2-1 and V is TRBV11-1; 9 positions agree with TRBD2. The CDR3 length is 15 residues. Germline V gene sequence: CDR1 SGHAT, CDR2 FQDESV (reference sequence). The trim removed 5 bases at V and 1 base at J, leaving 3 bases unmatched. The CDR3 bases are TGTGCCAGCAGCCGAGCGGGAGGTTCCTACAATGAGCAGTTCTTC. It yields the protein CASSRAGGSYNEQFF. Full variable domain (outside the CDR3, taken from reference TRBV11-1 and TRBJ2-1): EAEVAQSPRYKITEKSQAVAFWCDPISGHATLYWYRQILGQGPELLVQFQDESVVDDSQLPKDRFSAERLKGVDSTLKIQPAELGDSAMYLCASSRAGGSYNEQFFGPGTRLTVL.

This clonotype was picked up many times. CDR3 nucleotides: TGCAGTGCTCGCGCGGACAGGGTAAAAGAGACCCAGTACTTC. Its translation: CSARADRVKETQYF. The gene calls are TRBV20-1 and TRBJ2-5, with 8 bases that match TRBD1. V lost 5 bases and J lost 3; bases outside the gene matches: 8. The length of the CDR3 is 14 residues. Germline loops: CDR1 DFQATT, CDR2 SNEGSKA (reference sequence).

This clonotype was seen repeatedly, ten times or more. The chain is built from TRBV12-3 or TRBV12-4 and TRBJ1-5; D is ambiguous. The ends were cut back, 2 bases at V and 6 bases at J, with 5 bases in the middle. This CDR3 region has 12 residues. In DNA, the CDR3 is TGTGCCAGCAGTTTATTGAGTCAGCCCCAGCATTTT. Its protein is CASSLLSQPQHF.

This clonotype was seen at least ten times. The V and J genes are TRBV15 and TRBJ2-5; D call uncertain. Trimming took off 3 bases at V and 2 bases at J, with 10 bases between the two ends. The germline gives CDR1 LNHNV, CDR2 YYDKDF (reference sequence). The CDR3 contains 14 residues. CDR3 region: CATSRLDNQETQYF. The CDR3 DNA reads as TGTGCCACCAGCAGGCTCGACAATCAAGAGACCCAGTACTTC.

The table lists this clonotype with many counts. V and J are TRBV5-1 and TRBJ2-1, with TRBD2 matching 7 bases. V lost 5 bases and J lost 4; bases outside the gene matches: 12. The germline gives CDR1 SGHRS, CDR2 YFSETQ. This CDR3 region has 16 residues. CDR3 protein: CASSDTKGDYYNEQFF. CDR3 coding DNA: TGCGCCAGCAGTGACACAAAAGGGGACTATTACAATGAGCAGTTCTTC. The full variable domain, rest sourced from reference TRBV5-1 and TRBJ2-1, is KAGVTQTPRYLIKTRGQQVTLSCSPISGHRSVSWYQQTPGQGLQFLFEYFSETQRNKGNFPGRFSGRQFSNSRSEMNVSTLELGDSALYLCASSDTKGDYYNEQFFGPGTRLTVL.

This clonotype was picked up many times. The CDR3 spells CASSPTGGNYGYTF. CDR3 in DNA: TGCGCCAGCAGCCCAACAGGGGGCAACTATGGCTACACCTTC. The chain recombines TRBV5-1 with TRBJ1-2; TRBD1 aligns across 9 bases. The CDR3 is 14 amino acids. Trimming took 4 bases from V and 2 from J; bases not matched to a gene: 3. CDR1 is SGHRS, CDR2 YFSETQ, per germline.

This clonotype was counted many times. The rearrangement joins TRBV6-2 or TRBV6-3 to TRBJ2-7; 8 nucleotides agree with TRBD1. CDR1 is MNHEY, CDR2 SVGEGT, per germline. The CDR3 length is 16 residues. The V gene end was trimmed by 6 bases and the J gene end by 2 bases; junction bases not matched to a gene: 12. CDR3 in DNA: TGTGCCAGCAGGGATCGAGGACAGGGACAACCCTACGAGCAGTACTTC. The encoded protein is CASRDRGQGQPYEQYF.

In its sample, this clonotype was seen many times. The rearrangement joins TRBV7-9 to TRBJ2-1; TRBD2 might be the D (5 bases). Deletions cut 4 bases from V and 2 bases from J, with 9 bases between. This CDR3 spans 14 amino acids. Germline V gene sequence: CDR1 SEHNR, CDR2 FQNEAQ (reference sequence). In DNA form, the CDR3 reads TGTGCCAGCAGCTCCGGGATGCCCTACAATGAGCAGTTCTTC. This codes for CASSSGMPYNEQFF.

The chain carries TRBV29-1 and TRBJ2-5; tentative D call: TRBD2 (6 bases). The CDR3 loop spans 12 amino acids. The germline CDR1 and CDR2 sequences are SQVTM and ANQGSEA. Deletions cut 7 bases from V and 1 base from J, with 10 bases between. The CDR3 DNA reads TGCAGCGCCGGAGGGTCCCAAGAGACCCAGTACTTC. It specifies CSAGGSQETQYF.

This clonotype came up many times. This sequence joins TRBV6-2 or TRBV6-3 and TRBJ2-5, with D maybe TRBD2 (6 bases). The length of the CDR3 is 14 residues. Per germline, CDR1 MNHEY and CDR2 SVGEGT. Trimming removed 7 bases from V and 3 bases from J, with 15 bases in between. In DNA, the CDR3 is TGTGCCAGCAATGATTGGCGGGAAGAAGAGACCCAGTACTTC. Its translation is CASNDWREEETQYF.

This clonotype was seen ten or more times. CDR3 region: CASSGGTEKNNEQFF. CDR3 nucleotides: TGTGCCAGCAGCGGGGGGACAGAGAAAAACAATGAGCAGTTCTTC. The genes are TRBV5-5 and TRBJ2-1; D may be TRBD1 (7 bases). This CDR3 region has 15 residues. V gave up 4 bases and J gave up 5 bases, with 16 bases separating them. Germline CDR1 and CDR2: SGHKS and YYEKEE (reference sequence).

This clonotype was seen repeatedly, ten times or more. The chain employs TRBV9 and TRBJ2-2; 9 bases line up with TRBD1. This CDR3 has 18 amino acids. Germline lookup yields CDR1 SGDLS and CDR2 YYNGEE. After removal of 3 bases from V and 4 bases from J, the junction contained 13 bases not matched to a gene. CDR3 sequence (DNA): TGTGCCAGCAGCGCTACACAGGGGGCAGTGATTGGCACCGGGGAGCTGTTTTTT. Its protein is CASSATQGAVIGTGELFF.

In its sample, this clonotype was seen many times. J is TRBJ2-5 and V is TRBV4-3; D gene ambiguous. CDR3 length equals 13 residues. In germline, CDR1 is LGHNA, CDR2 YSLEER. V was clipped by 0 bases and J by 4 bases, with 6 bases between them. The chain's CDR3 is CASSQEFGETQYF. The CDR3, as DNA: TGCGCCAGCAGCCAAGAATTTGGAGAGACCCAGTACTTC.

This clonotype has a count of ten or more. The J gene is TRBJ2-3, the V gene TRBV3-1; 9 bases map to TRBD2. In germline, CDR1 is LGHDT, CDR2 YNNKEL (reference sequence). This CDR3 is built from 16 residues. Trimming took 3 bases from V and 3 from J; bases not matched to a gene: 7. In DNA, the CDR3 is TGTGCCAGCAGCCAGGGGCCGGGACTAGCAACAGATACGCAGTATTTT. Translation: CASSQGPGLATDTQYF.

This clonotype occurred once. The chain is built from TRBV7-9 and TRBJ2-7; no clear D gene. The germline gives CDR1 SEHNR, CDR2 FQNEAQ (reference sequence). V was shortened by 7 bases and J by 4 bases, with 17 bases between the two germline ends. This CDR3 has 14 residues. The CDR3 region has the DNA TGTGCCAGCACCAATGCGGTTCTTAGGTACGAGCAGTACTTC. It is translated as CASTNAVLRYEQYF.

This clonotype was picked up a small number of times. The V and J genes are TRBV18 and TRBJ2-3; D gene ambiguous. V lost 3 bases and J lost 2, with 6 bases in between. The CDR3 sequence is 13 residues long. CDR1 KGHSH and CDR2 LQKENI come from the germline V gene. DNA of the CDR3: TGTGCCAGCTCACCGACTTTCACAGATACGCAGTATTTT. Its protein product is CASSPTFTDTQYF.

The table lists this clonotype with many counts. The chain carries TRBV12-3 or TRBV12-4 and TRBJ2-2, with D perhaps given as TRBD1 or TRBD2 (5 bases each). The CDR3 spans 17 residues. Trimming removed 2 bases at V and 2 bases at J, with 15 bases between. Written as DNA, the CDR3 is TGTGCCAGCAGTTTAACTCCGGGACGCCTAAACACCGGGGAGCTGTTTTTT. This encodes CASSLTPGRLNTGELFF.

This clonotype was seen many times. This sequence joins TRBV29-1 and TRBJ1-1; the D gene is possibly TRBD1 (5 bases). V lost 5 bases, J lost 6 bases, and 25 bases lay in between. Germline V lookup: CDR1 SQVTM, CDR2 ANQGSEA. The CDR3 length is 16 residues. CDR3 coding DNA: TGCAGCGTTACGGGCAGCCGGGGGGTCGGAGTGGCTGAAGCTTTCTTT. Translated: CSVTGSRGVGVAEAFF.

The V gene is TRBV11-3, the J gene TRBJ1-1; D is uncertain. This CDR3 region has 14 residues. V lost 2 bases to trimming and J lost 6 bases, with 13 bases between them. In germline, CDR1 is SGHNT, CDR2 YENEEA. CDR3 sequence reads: CASSLPQRVAEAFF. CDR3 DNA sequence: TGTGCCAGCAGCTTACCGCAACGAGTAGCTGAAGCTTTCTTT.

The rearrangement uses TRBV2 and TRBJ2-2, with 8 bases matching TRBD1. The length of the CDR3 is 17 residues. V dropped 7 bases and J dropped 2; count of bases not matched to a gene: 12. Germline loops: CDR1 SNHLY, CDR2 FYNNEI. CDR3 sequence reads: CASTPKGGQGNTGELFF. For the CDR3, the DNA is TGTGCCAGCACTCCAAAGGGTGGACAGGGTAACACCGGGGAGCTGTTTTTT. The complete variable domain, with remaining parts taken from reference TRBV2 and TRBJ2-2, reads EPEVTQTPSHQVTQMGQEVILRCVPISNHLYFYWYRQILGQKVEFLVSFYNNEISEKSEIFDDQFSVERPDGSNFTLKIRSTKLEDSAMYFCASTPKGGQGNTGELFFGEGSRLTVL.

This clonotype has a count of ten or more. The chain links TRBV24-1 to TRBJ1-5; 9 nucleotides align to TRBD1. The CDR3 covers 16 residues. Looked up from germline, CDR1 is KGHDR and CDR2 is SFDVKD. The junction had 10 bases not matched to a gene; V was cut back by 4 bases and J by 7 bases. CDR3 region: CATSDTGQGTWQPQHF. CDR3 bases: TGTGCCACCAGTGACACGGGACAGGGAACTTGGCAGCCCCAGCATTTT.

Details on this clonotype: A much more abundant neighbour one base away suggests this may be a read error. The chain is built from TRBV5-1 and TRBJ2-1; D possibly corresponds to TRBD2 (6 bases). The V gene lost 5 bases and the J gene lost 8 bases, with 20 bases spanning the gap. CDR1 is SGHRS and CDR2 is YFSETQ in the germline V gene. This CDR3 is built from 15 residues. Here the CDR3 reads CASSPGGKQIDEQFF. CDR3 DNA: TGCGCCAGCAGTCCTGGCGGGAAGCAAATCGATGAGCAGTTCTTC.

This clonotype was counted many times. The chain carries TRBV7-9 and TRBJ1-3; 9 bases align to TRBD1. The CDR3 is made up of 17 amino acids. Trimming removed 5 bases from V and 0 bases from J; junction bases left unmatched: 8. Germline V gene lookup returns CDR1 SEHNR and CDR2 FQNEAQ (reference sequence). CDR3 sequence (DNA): TGTGCCAGCAGCCGCGGGACAGGGATTCACTCTGGAAACACCATATATTTT. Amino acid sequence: CASSRGTGIHSGNTIYF.

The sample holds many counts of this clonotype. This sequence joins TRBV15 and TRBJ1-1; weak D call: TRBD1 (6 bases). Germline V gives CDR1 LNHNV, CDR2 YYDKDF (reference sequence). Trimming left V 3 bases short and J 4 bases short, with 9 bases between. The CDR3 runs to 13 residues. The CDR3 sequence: CATSRAQGTEAFF. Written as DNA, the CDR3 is TGTGCCACCAGCAGGGCACAGGGCACTGAAGCTTTCTTT.

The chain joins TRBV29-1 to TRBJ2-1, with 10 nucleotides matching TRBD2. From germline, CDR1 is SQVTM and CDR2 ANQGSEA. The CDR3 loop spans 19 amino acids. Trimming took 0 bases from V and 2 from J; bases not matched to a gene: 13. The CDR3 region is CSVEDLHSGRQPPYNEQFF. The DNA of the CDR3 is TGCAGCGTTGAAGATCTTCATAGCGGGAGGCAACCCCCCTACAATGAGCAGTTCTTC.

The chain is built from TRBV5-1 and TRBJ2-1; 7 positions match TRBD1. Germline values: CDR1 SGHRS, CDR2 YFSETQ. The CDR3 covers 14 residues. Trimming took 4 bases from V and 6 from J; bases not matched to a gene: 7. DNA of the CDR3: TGCGCCAGCAGCCCTGGACAGGATCTCAATGAGCAGTTCTTC. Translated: CASSPGQDLNEQFF. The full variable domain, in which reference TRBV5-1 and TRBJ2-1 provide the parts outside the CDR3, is KAGVTQTPRYLIKTRGQQVTLSCSPISGHRSVSWYQQTPGQGLQFLFEYFSETQRNKGNFPGRFSGRQFSNSRSEMNVSTLELGDSALYLCASSPGQDLNEQFFGPGTRLTVL.

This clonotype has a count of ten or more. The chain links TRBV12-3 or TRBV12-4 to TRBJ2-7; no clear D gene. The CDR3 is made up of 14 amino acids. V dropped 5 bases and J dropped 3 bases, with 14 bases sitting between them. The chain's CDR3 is CASSPLYNLYEQYF. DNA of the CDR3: TGTGCCAGCAGTCCTCTCTATAACCTCTACGAGCAGTACTTC.